This T cell receptor beta chain was recorded in a study of T cells in Graves' hyperthyroidism and ophthalmopathy. RNA transcripts were the template for amplifying TCR beta CDR3 regions. A set of HTBI primers served as the primers for a first-round RT-PCR of the TCR CDR3. MiXCR, run by TCRdb on the multiplex PCR reads, gives a single entry per CDR3 protein. The sample lists roughly 700,000 distinct CDR3 sequences; 11% to 15% were seen once. There are 12 residues in the CDR3. V dropped 0 bases and J dropped 7 bases, with 7 bases sitting between them. Germline CDR1 LGHDT, CDR2 YNNKEL (reference sequence).

This clonotype was obtained from a woman aged 18-29 years with Graves' hyperthyroidism. Sequencing was carried out using blood. The rearrangement links TRBV3-1 to TRBJ2-7; D not resolved. The CDR3 loop reads CASSQDTTEQYF. The CDR3 DNA reads as TGTGCCAGCAGCCAAGATACGACAGAGCAGTACTTC.